This is a list of T cell receptor beta chains from one sample in a study of T cell responses to AZD1222 COVID-19 vaccine. Some clones are missing from TCRdb's copy, which holds only in-frame ones; the method was immunoSEQ multiplex PCR. Of more than 70,000 clones listed, 75% to 95% are singletons. The starting material was peripheral blood, obtained 28 days after the second AZD1222 dose. The receptor set was obtained from an adult who received the AZD1222 COVID-19 vaccine. CDR3s include the opening cysteine and the closing phenylalanine or tryptophan. The D gene is left open where the match is weak. A clone size is listed for some rows: how often the clone was seen (once, few, many), or a class if it is expanded.

clone_size,j_call,d_call,v_call,cdr3_nt,cdr3_aa
-,TRBJ2-1,-,TRBV14,TGTGCCAGCAGTAGTATAGACAGGTATCGCGATGAGCAGTTCTTC,CASSSIDRYRDEQFF
once,TRBJ1-2,-,TRBV5-6,TGTGCCAGCAGCTTGGGGGAAGGCTACACCTTC,CASSLGEGYTF
-,TRBJ1-5,-,TRBV11-2,TGTGCCAGCAGCCAACGAACAGGGATCCGGGGCAATCAGTCCCAGCATTTT,CASSQRTGIRGNQSQHF
once,TRBJ2-5,-,TRBV18,TGTGCCAGCTCCGGCGTCCGAGAGACCCAGTACTTC,CASSGVRETQYF
-,TRBJ1-2,TRBD1,TRBV18,TGTGCCAGCTCACCACTCAAAGGACAGGGCACAGACTTCCCTAACTATGGCTACACCTTC,CASSPLKGQGTDFPNYGYTF
-,TRBJ2-7,TRBD1,TRBV29-1,TGCAGCGTTGCTACAGGGGGGTACGAGCAGTACTTC,CSVATGGYEQYF
-,TRBJ1-2,TRBD1,TRBV2,TGTGCCAGCAGCCTGGGGACAGGGCTTAACTATGGCTACACCTTC,CASSLGTGLNYGYTF
once,TRBJ1-2,TRBD1,TRBV29-1,TGCAGCGTCGTGAACCCTGACAGGGGCGATCAAGCTGGCTACACCTTC,CSVVNPDRGDQAGYTF
-,TRBJ1-1,-,TRBV19,TGTGCCAGTAGTATAGACTTTTTTGGGCGGTTGAGGAAGCAGGGGAATTTGAACACTGAAGCTTTCTTT,CASSIDFFGRLRKQGNLNTEAFF
-,TRBJ1-1,-,TRBV6-2/TRBV6-3,TGTGCCAGCAGTCCACTGAGAGAGCTTTTCTTT,CASSPLRELFF
-,TRBJ2-3,TRBD2,TRBV9,TGTGCCAGCAGCCCGACTAGCGGCACAGATACGCAGTATTTT,CASSPTSGTDTQYF
-,TRBJ1-2,-,TRBV24-1,TGTGCCACCAGTGATTTGGGCCGTCGCTACACCTTC,CATSDLGRRYTF
few,TRBJ2-2,-,TRBV6-4,TGTGCCAGCAGTGACGGGGACACCGGGGAGCTGTTTTTT,CASSDGDTGELFF
-,TRBJ1-6,-,TRBV5-4,TGTGCCAGCAGCCAGCGGTATGGTGAGGGTTCACCCCTCCACTTT,CASSQRYGEGSPLHF
-,TRBJ2-2,-,TRBV29-1,TGCAGCGGGCGGGGCTTGAACACCGGGGAGCTGTTTTTT,CSGRGLNTGELFF
once,TRBJ2-7,TRBD2,TRBV28,TGTGCCAGCAGTCCGGGCTCAGTAGGGACTAGTCTCTACGAGCAGTACTTC,CASSPGSVGTSLYEQYF
-,TRBJ1-1,TRBD1,TRBV18,TGTGCCAGCTCACCGGGACAGGGGAGCACTGAAGCTTTCTTT,CASSPGQGSTEAFF
-,TRBJ2-5,TRBD1,TRBV6-5,TGTGCCAGCTCCGGGACAGGGGGCGCGGAGACCCAGTACTTC,CASSGTGGAETQYF
-,TRBJ1-5,-,TRBV6-6,TGTGCCAGCAGACGGACAGTCAATAGCAATCAGCCCCAGCATTTT,CASRRTVNSNQPQHF
-,TRBJ2-3,TRBD1,TRBV11-3,TGTGCCAGCAGCCCCGCCGGGGACAGCAGCACAGATACGCAGTATTTT,CASSPAGDSSTDTQYF
once,TRBJ2-1,-,TRBV7-9,TGTGCCAGCAGCCTCCGGGACATCAACAGCAATGAGCAGTTCTTC,CASSLRDINSNEQFF
-,TRBJ2-4,-,TRBV28,TGTGCCGGAAGCCGGGGTACGACCAAAAACATTCAGTACTTC,CAGSRGTTKNIQYF
-,TRBJ2-1,-,TRBV28,TGTGCCAGCAGTTCAATTACCTTCTCCTACAATGAGCAGTTCTTC,CASSSITFSYNEQFF
once,TRBJ2-7,-,TRBV24-1,TGTGCCACCAGTGATAGTAGGGGCACCTACGAGCAGTACTTC,CATSDSRGTYEQYF
-,TRBJ2-7,TRBD2,TRBV20-1,TGCAGTGCTAGTTCTGGCCTAGCGGTTTTCTCCTACGAGCAGTACTTC,CSASSGLAVFSYEQYF
-,TRBJ2-2,-,TRBV24-1,TGTGCCACCAGTGATTTTGGGCGCACCGGGGAGCTGTTTTTT,CATSDFGRTGELFF
-,TRBJ1-2,-,TRBV5-4,TGTGCCAGCAGCTTAGTATTGAGGGACTATGGCTACACCTTC,CASSLVLRDYGYTF
-,TRBJ1-2,-,TRBV7-8,TGTGCCAGCAGCTTATCCCTGGGGCAGGGAGGGAGTTTCCATGGCTACACCTTC,CASSLSLGQGGSFHGYTF
-,TRBJ2-3,-,TRBV25-1,TGTGCCAGCAGCCCCTTGGGGAGCGGAGCGGATACGCAGTATTTT,CASSPLGSGADTQYF
-,TRBJ1-1,-,TRBV6-5,TGTGCCGCTGAAATAAGGAACACTGAAGCTTTCTTT,CAAEIRNTEAFF
-,TRBJ1-3,TRBD1,TRBV3-1/TRBV3-2,TGTGCCAGCAGCGCCGGGACAGCCGGAAACACCATATATTTT,CASSAGTAGNTIYF
few,TRBJ2-7,-,TRBV19,TGTGCCACCGAGGGTTTCTCAGGGGAGCAGTACTTC,CATEGFSGEQYF
-,TRBJ1-1,-,TRBV11-2,TGTGCCAGCAGCCTGACAGTCATGAACACTGAAGCTTTCTTT,CASSLTVMNTEAFF
-,TRBJ2-5,TRBD2,TRBV19,TGTGCCAGTAGTGCCGGGACTAGCTGGGAGACCCAGTACTTC,CASSAGTSWETQYF
-,TRBJ2-3,TRBD2,TRBV5-1,TGCGCCAGCAGCTTGGTCAGCGGGAGTTCAGATACGCAGTATTTT,CASSLVSGSSDTQYF
-,TRBJ2-7,TRBD2,TRBV27,TGTGCCAGCTCTAGCGGGATGGCCTACGAGCAGTACTTC,CASSSGMAYEQYF
once,TRBJ2-2,-,TRBV4-1,TGCGCCAGCAGCCCGCTCAAGAGGGCCGACGGGGAGCTGTTTTTT,CASSPLKRADGELFF
-,TRBJ2-7,-,TRBV11-1,TGTGCCAGCGAGGACCCTCGGGAGCAGTACTTC,CASEDPREQYF
-,TRBJ1-4,-,TRBV3-1/TRBV3-2,TGTGCCAGCAGCCAGGGTTCACGCCACTGGGGGGTTCTACATGAGAAACTGTTTTTT,CASSQGSRHWGVLHEKLFF
-,TRBJ2-3,-,TRBV2,TGTGCCAGCAACTCCCCGAAGACAGATACGCAGTATTTT,CASNSPKTDTQYF
-,TRBJ1-1,-,TRBV11-2,TGTGCCAGCAGCTTAGTAGGGGGGAACACTGAAGCTTTCTTT,CASSLVGGNTEAFF
-,TRBJ1-5,TRBD1,TRBV4-2,TGTGCCAGCAGCCAGGAGACAGGGGGTGGGGTTAGCAATCAGCCCCAGCATTTT,CASSQETGGGVSNQPQHF
-,TRBJ1-3,-,TRBV2,TGTGCCAGCAGTGAAGCACAGGGAAACACCATATATTTT,CASSEAQGNTIYF
-,TRBJ2-1,-,TRBV7-9,TGTGCCAGCAGCTTAGTTGCGGACTTCAACAATGAGCAGTTCTTC,CASSLVADFNNEQFF
-,TRBJ2-2,-,TRBV3-1/TRBV3-2,TGTGCCAGCAGCCAAGATTGGGGCACCGGGGAGCTGTTTTTT,CASSQDWGTGELFF
-,TRBJ1-2,-,TRBV27,TGTGCCAGCAGCTTGACAGTCAACTATGGCTACACCTTC,CASSLTVNYGYTF
-,TRBJ2-3,-,TRBV28,TGTGCCAGCAGTCCTGGTGCAGCTAGCACAGATACGCAGTATTTT,CASSPGAASTDTQYF
once,TRBJ2-2,-,TRBV11-2,TGTGCCAGCTCCTCGGGGAACACCGGGGAGCTGTTTTTT,CASSSGNTGELFF
-,TRBJ2-3,-,TRBV4-1,TGCGCCAGCAGCCAAGACGGCCAACGCACGCAGTATTTT,CASSQDGQRTQYF
-,TRBJ1-5,TRBD1,TRBV28,TGTGCCAGCAGTTTAGTACAGGGGACGGTTTGGGGTAGCAATCAGCCCCAGCATTTT,CASSLVQGTVWGSNQPQHF